A single TCR beta chain is shown here with its context. The data originate from a study of shared clonotypes between healthy human individuals. CD45RO+ cells and CCR7-negative CD45RA+ TemRA cells were combined as CD8 memory. The assay was immunoSEQ multiplex PCR, and TCRdb's table has in-frame clones only and misses some. In the table there are about 690,000 clones, 80% to 95% of which are singletons. The clonotype comes from a man younger than 35 in good health. Some clones in this sample may be carry-over from other donors' samples. Sequences were obtained from memory CD8+ T cells from PBMCs. Subset defined: CD45RO+ cells pooled with CCR7-negative TemRA cells.

The CDR3 loop reads CASSPRGEYYGYTF. The CDR3 coding sequence is TGCGCCAGCAGCCCAAGAGGGGAATACTATGGCTACACCTTC. The V gene is TRBV5-1, the J gene TRBJ1-2, with D perhaps matching TRBD1 (5 bases). V was pared by 4 bases and J by 3 bases, with 13 bases between. The CDR3 loop spans 14 amino acids. Germline CDR1 and CDR2: SGHRS and YFSETQ.